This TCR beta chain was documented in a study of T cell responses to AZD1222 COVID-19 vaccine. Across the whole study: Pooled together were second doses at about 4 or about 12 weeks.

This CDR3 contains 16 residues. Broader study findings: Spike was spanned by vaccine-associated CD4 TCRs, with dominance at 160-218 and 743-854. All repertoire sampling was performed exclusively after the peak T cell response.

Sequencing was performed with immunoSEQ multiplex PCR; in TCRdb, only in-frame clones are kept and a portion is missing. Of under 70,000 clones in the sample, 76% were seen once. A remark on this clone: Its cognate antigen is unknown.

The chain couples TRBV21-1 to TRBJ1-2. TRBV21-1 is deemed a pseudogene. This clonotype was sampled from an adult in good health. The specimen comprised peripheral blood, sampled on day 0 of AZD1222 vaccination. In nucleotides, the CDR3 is TGTGCCAGCAGCAAAGAGAGGGCCCGCACATACTATGGCTACACCTTC. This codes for CASSKERARTYYGYTF.